This T cell receptor (beta chain) came from a study of shared clonotypes between healthy human individuals. Overall study findings and caveats: The naive CD4 repertoires of several donors were compared, and around 5% of clonotypes were shared. Unshared clonotypes carried lower generation probabilities than those common to all four donors.

The naive CD8 population came from CD45RO-negative cells selected for CCR7, without terminally differentiated effector memory CD45RA+ cells. The data were produced by immunoSEQ multiplex PCR, yet TCRdb's version contains in-frame clones alone and is incomplete. Counted here are about 2.1 million clones, 93% occurring once; the ten biggest clones make up less than 2%. Germline V gene sequence: CDR1 MNHNS, CDR2 SASEGT. This CDR3 contains 14 residues. Trimming at V came to 6 bases and at J to 7 bases, leaving 7 bases not matched to a gene. With respect to this clone: No antigen is known for it.

The origin of this receptor is a man between 18 and 35 years old in good health. Some clones in this sample may be carry-over from other donors' samples. Sequencing input: naive CD8+ T cells from PBMCs. J is TRBJ1-5 and V is TRBV6-1; TRBD1 agrees at 9 bases. The CDR3 loop reads CASRETGGHQPQHF. The CDR3 DNA reads as TGTGCCAGCAGAGAGACAGGGGGACACCAGCCCCAGCATTTT.